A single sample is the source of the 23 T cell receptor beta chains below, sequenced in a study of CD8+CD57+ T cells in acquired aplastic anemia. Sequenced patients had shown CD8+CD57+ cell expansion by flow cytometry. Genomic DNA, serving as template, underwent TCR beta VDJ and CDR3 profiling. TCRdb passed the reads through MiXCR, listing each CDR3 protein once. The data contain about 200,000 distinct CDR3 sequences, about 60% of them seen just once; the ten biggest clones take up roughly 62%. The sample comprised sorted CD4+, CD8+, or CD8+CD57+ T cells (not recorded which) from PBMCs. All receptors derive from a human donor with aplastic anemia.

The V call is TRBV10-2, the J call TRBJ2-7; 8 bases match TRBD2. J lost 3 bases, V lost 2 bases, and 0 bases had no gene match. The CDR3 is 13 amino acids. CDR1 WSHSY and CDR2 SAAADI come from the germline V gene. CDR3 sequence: CASSESGGYEQYF. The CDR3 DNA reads TGCGCCAGCAGTGAGAGCGGGGGCTACGAGCAGTACTTC.

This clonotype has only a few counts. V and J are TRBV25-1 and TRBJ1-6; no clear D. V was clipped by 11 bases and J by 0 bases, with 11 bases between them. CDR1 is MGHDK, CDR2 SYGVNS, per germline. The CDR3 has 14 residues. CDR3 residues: CASARSSYNSPLHF. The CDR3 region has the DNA TGTGCCTCGGCGCGGAGCTCCTATAATTCACCCCTCCACTTT.

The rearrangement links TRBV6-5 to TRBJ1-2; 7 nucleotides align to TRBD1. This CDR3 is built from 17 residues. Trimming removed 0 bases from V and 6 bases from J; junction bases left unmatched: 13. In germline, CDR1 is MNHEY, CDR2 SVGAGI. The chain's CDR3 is CASSYSEGALPGDGYTF. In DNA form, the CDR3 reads TGTGCCAGCAGTTACTCGGAGGGGGCGCTTCCTGGGGATGGCTACACCTTC.

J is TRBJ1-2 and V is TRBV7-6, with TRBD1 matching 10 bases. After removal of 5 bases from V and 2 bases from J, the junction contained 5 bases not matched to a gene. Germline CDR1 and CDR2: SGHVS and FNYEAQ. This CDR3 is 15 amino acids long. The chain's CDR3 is CASSNRQGANYGYTF. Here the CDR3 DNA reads TGTGCCAGCAGCAACCGACAGGGGGCCAACTATGGCTACACCTTC. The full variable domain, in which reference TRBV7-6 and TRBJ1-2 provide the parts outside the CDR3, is GAGVSQSPRYKVTKRGQDVALRCDPISGHVSLYWYRQALGQGPEFLTYFNYEAQQDKSGLPNDRFSAERPEGSISTLTIQRTEQRDSAMYRCASSNRQGANYGYTFGSGTRLTVV.

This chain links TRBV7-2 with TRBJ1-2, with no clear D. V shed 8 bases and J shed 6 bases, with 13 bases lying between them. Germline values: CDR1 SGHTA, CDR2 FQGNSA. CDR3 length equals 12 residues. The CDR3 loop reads CASRPGLDGYTF. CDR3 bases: TGTGCCAGCCGCCCTGGGTTAGATGGCTACACCTTC.

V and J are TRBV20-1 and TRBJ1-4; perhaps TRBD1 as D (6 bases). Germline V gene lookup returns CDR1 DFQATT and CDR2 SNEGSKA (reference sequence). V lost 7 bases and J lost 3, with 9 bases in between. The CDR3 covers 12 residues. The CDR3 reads CSGAGANEKLFF. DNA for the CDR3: TGCAGTGGGGCAGGGGCTAATGAAAAACTGTTTTTT.

CDR3 DNA sequence: TGTGCCAGCAGTCCTCAAGGGGGGGGTATAAATGGCTACACCTTC. Translating it yields CASSPQGGGINGYTF. This chain uses TRBV25-1 with TRBJ1-2; D perhaps matches TRBD1 (6 bases). Germline V CDR1 and CDR2: MGHDK, SYGVNS. V lost 5 bases, J lost 6 bases, and 19 bases lay in between. The CDR3 has 15 amino acids.

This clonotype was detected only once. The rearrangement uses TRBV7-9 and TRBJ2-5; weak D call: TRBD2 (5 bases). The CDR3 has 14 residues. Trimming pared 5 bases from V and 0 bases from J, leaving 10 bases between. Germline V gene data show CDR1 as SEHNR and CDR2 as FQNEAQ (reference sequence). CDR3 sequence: CASSPPTNQETQYF. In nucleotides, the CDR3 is TGTGCCAGCAGCCCCCCGACTAACCAAGAGACCCAGTACTTC. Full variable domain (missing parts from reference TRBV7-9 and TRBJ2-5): DTGVSQNPRHKITKRGQNVTFRCDPISEHNRLYWYRQTLGQGPEFLTYFQNEAQLEKSRLLSDRFSAERPKGSFSTLEIQRTEQGDSAMYLCASSPPTNQETQYFGPGTRLLVL.

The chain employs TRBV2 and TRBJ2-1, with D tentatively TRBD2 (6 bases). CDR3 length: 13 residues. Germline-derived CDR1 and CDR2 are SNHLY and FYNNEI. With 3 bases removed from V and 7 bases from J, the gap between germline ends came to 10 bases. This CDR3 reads CASSEAGPNEQFF. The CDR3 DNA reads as TGTGCCAGCAGTGAGGCGGGGCCGAATGAGCAGTTCTTC.

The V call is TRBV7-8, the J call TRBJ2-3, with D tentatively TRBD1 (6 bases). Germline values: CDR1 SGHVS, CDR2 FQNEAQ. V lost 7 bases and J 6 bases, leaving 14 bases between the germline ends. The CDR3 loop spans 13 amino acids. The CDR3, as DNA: TGTGCCAGCAATCAGGGGAGTTTTGATACGCAGTATTTT. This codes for CASNQGSFDTQYF.

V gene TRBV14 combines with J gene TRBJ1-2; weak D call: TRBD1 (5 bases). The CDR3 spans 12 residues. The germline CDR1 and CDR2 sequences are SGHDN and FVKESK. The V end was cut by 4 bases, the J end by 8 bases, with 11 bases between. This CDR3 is CASSPGGGGYTF. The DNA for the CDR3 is TGTGCCAGCAGCCCCGGGGGAGGCGGCTACACCTTC.

The CDR3 sequence is CASRWLIGGEYEQYF. In DNA form, the CDR3 reads TGTGCCAGCAGGTGGTTAATCGGGGGAGAGTACGAGCAGTACTTC. This chain links TRBV7-2 with TRBJ2-7; D is perhaps TRBD2 (6 bases). Trimming took 6 bases from V and 4 from J, leaving 19 bases between them. The germline V gene encodes CDR1 SGHTA and CDR2 FQGNSA. This CDR3 has 15 amino acids. The variable domain in full, completed from reference TRBV7-2 and TRBJ2-7, reads GAGVSQSPSNKVTEKGKDVELRCDPISGHTALYWYRQSLGQGLEFLIYFQGNSAPDKSGLPSDRFSAERTGGSVSTLTIQRTQQEDSAVYLCASRWLIGGEYEQYFGPGTRLTVT.

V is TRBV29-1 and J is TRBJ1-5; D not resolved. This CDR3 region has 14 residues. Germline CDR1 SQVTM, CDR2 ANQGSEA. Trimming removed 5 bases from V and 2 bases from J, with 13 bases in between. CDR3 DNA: TGCAGCGTTTCAGATGGGAATGGCAATCAGCCCCAGCATTTT. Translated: CSVSDGNGNQPQHF. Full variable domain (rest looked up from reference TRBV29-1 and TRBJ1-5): SAVISQKPSRDICQRGTSLTIQCQVDSQVTMMFWYRQQPGQSLTLIATANQGSEATYESGFVIDKFPISRPNLTFSTLTVSNMSPEDSSIYLCSVSDGNGNQPQHFGDGTRLSIL.

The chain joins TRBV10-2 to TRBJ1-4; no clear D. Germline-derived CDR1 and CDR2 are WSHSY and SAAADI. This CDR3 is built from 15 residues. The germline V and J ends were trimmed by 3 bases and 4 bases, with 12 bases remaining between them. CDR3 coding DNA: TGCGCCAGCAGTGACCCCGGACGGGGTAATGAAAAACTGTTTTTT. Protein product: CASSDPGRGNEKLFF.

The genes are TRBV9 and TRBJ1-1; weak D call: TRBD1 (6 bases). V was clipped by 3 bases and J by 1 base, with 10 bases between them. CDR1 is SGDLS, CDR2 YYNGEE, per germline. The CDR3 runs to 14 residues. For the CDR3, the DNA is TGTGCCAGCAGCGCGGGACAACCGAACACTGAAGCTTTCTTT. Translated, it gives CASSAGQPNTEAFF.

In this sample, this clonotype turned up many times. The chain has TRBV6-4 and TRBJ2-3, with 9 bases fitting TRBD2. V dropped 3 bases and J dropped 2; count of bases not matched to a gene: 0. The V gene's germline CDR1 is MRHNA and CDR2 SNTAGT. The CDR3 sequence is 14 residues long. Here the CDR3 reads CASSEGLATDTQYF. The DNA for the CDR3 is TGTGCCAGCAGTGAGGGACTAGCCACAGATACGCAGTATTTT.

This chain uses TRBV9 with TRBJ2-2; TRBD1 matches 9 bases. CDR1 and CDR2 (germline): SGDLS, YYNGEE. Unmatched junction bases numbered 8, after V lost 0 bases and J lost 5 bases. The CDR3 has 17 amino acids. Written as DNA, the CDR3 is TGTGCCAGCAGCGTAGGGTGGGACAGGGATGCTACCGGGGAGCTGTTTTTT. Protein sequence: CASSVGWDRDATGELFF.

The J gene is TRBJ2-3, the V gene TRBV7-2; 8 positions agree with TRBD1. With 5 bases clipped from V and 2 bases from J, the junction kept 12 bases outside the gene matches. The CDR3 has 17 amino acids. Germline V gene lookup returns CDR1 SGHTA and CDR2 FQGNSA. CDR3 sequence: CASSEDRQGWATDTQYF. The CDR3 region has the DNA TGTGCCAGCAGCGAGGATAGACAGGGGTGGGCCACAGATACGCAGTATTTT.

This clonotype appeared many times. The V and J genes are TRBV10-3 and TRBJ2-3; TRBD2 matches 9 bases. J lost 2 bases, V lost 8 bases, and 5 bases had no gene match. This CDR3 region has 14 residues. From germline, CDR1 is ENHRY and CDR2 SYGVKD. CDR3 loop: CAIVAGGLTDTQYF. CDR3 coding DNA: TGTGCCATCGTCGCGGGGGGGCTCACAGATACGCAGTATTTT.

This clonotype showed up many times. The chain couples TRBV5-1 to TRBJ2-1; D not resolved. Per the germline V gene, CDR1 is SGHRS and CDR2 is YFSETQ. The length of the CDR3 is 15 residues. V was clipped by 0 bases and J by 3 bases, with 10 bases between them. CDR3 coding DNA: TGCGCCAGCAGCTTGGACAGTGGGTACTACAATGAGCAGTTCTTC. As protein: CASSLDSGYYNEQFF.

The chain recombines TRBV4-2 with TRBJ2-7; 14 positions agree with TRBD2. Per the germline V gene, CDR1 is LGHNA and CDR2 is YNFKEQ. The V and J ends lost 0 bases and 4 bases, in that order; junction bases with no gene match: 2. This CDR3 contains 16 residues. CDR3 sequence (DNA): TGTGCCAGCAGCCAAGATGGGACTAGCGGGAGTTACGAGCAGTACTTC. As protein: CASSQDGTSGSYEQYF.

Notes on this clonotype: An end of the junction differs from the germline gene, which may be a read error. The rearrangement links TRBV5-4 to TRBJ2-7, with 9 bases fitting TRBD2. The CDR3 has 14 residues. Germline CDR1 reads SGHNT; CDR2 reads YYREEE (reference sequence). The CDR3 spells CASSLTSGPYKQYF. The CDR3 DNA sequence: TGTGCCAGCAGCTTGACTAGCGGGCCCTACAAGCAGTACTTC.

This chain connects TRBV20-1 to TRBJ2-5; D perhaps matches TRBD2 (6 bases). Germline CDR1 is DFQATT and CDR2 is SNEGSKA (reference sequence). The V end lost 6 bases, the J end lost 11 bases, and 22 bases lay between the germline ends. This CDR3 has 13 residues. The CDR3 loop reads CSASSGSLSEQYF. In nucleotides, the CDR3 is TGCAGTGCGTCTTCCGGGAGTCTTAGTGAGCAGTACTTC.